The 2 T cell receptor beta chains below were found in one sample sequenced in a study of blood T cell repertoires in COVID-19. The assay was immunoSEQ multiplex PCR, and TCRdb's table has in-frame clones only and misses some. Here the sample spans a few hundred thousand clones, 75% to 90% being singletons. The sample taken for sequencing was peripheral blood. These receptors all stem from a woman in her seventies with COVID-19, enrolled during active disease.

CDR3 sequence reads: CASSQGGGGAYNEQFF. As DNA, the CDR3 is TGCGCCAGCAGCCAAGGCGGCGGGGGGGCATACAATGAGCAGTTCTTC. V and J are TRBV4-1 and TRBJ2-1, with TRBD2 matching over 9 bases. Trimming took 1 base from V and 4 from J; bases not matched to a gene: 5. Germline V gene data show CDR1 as MGHRA and CDR2 as YSYEKL. The CDR3 runs to 16 residues.

CDR3 protein: CASSSVFRNGYTF. DNA for the CDR3: TGTGCCAGCAGTTCAGTCTTTCGAAATGGCTACACCTTC. The chain employs TRBV6-5 and TRBJ1-2; D gene ambiguous. Germline CDR1 MNHEY, CDR2 SVGAGI. The CDR3 is 13 amino acids. The ends were cut back, 4 bases at V and 6 bases at J, with 12 bases in the middle.